This TCR beta chain was sequenced in a study of CD8 T cells in Susac syndrome. Reverse transcription of roughly 0.5 to 1 ug RNA was carried out with random hexamers. With immunoSEQ multiplex PCR, TCR beta CDR3 was amplified across 54 Vbeta and 13 Jbeta. TCRdb used MiXCR to reprocess the immunoSEQ multiplex PCR reads, holding one entry per CDR3 protein. The profile shows 150,000 to 190,000 distinct CDR3 sequences, roughly 94% of them singletons. Points on this clonotype: The target antigen is unknown.

Notes on the study in general: A relatively small number of individuals underwent TCR sequencing and HLA analysis.

Sequencing of TCR beta was carried out in blood CD8+ and CD4+ T cells. Negative isolation was applied to CD8+ and CD4+ T cells, and FACS enrichment was applied to TEMRA cells. The germline V and J ends were trimmed by 5 bases and 7 bases, with 15 bases remaining between them. The CDR3 spans 13 residues. Germline assignment: CDR1 SQVTM and CDR2 ANQGSEA. V gene TRBV29-1 combines with J gene TRBJ2-1; D unresolved. The clonotype comes from a human donor with multiple sclerosis. Sample: CD8+ T cells from PBMCs. CDR3 in amino acids: CSVRARSLNEQFF. CDR3 sequence (DNA): TGCAGCGTTCGGGCCCGGAGTTTGAATGAGCAGTTCTTC.